A single sample gave rise to the 22 T cell receptor beta chains below, sequenced in a study of T cells expressing NK-cell markers. TCRdb reanalyzed the 5' RACE reads, giving one entry per CDR3 protein sequence and no DNA. The sample holds more than 400,000 distinct CDR3 sequences. The specimen sequenced was blood T cells: a sorted CD56 or NKG2C T cell subset, CD4+ or CD8+ T cells, or bulk PBMC T cells (not recorded which). These TCRs come from a woman aged 18-69 years in good health.

This chain joins TRBV12-3 or TRBV12-4 and TRBJ2-7; lacking DNA, the TRBD2 call made by TCRdb goes unchecked. The CDR3 contains 13 residues. This chain's CDR3 is CATSPSGRGEQYF.

V gene TRBV29-1 combines with J gene TRBJ1-1; no DNA is available, so the TRBD1 call from TCRdb remains unchecked. This CDR3 contains 15 residues. Germline CDR1 SQVTM, CDR2 ANQGSEA. The CDR3 reads CSVASRVPHYTEAFF. The full variable domain, in which reference TRBV29-1 and TRBJ1-1 provide the parts outside the CDR3, is SAVISQKPSRDICQRGTSLTIQCQVDSQVTMMFWYRQQPGQSLTLIATANQGSEATYESGFVIDKFPISRPNLTFSTLTVSNMSPEDSSIYLCSVASRVPHYTEAFFGQGTRLTVV.

The rearrangement joins TRBV5-4 to TRBJ2-1; TCRdb picks TRBD2, but there is no DNA to check that call. Germline V gene lookup returns CDR1 SGHNT and CDR2 YYREEE (reference sequence). CDR3 size: 13 residues. CDR3: CASSPTRGNEQFF.

V gene TRBV29-1 combines with J gene TRBJ2-7. Germline V CDR1 and CDR2: SQVTM, ANQGSEA. The CDR3 contains 12 residues. The CDR3 reads CSVSRSAYEQYF.

The V gene is TRBV20-1, the J gene TRBJ2-3; the TCRdb call, TRBD2, lacks DNA for checking. The CDR3 extends over 20 amino acids. The V gene's germline CDR1 is DFQATT and CDR2 SNEGSKA (reference sequence). This CDR3 is CSASRATSGGALRGTDTQYF.

The chain carries TRBV11-2 and TRBJ2-3; TCRdb reports TRBD1, a call that lacks DNA to check it against. CDR3 length: 16 amino acids. Germline CDR1 reads SGHAT; CDR2 reads FQNNGV. CDR3 protein: CASGRNGVTDTDTQYF.

The rearrangement uses TRBV4-3 and TRBJ2-7; TCRdb names TRBD1, which stays unverified in the absence of DNA. Germline loops: CDR1 LGHNA, CDR2 YSLEER. The CDR3 has 15 residues. CDR3 loop: CASSQGTGFSYEQYF.

The rearrangement joins TRBV4-1 to TRBJ2-2; TCRdb calls TRBD2, which cannot be checked without DNA. In germline, CDR1 is MGHRA, CDR2 YSYEKL. CDR3 length equals 15 residues. The CDR3 is CASSQEVRLSGELFF.

This chain connects TRBV15 to TRBJ1-2. Germline lookup yields CDR1 LNHNV and CDR2 YYDKDF (reference sequence). The CDR3 is made up of 15 amino acids. The CDR3 here is CATSRERGGNYGYTF.

The chain carries TRBV7-2 and TRBJ1-4; the TCRdb call, TRBD1, lacks DNA for checking. Germline V gene lookup returns CDR1 SGHTA and CDR2 FQGNSA. The CDR3 has 16 amino acids. The CDR3 sequence is CASSPRTVATNEKLFF.

The gene calls are TRBV5-1 and TRBJ2-2; TCRdb selects TRBD2, and the lack of DNA leaves this call unchecked. CDR3 size: 14 residues. CDR1 and CDR2 (germline): SGHRS, YFSETQ. CDR3 loop: CASKSGPNTGELFF.

V and J are TRBV20-1 and TRBJ2-7; TCRdb's D call of TRBD2 is untestable without DNA. CDR3 length: 14 residues. Germline CDR1 is DFQATT and CDR2 is SNEGSKA (reference sequence). The CDR3 loop is CSASGLRSSYEQYF.

The chain joins TRBV7-7 to TRBJ2-5. The V gene's germline CDR1 is SSHAT and CDR2 FNYEAQ (reference sequence). The CDR3 contains 11 residues. This CDR3 is CASSSEGAQYF.

The chain is built from TRBV7-2 and TRBJ1-5; TCRdb's assignment of TRBD1 cannot be checked, as there is no DNA. The CDR3 contains 13 residues. Germline V gene sequence: CDR1 SGHTA, CDR2 FQGNSA. The CDR3 here is CASSKQDKQPQHF.

V usage is TRBV20-1 and J usage is TRBJ1-2; TCRdb lists TRBD1, though no DNA is available to test this call. There are 13 residues in the CDR3. The V gene's germline CDR1 is DFQATT and CDR2 SNEGSKA (reference sequence). The CDR3: CSARDITGNGYTF.

The chain uses TRBV12-3 or TRBV12-4 and TRBJ1-5. The length of the CDR3 is 13 residues. CDR3 sequence reads: CASSFGPVQPQHF.

The chain joins TRBV7-2 to TRBJ2-5; with no DNA, the TCRdb D assignment of TRBD1 cannot be verified. Looked up from germline, CDR1 is SGHTA and CDR2 is FQGNSA. This CDR3 contains 16 residues. The CDR3 is CASSSLGGPIQETQYF.

CDR3 residues: CASSRSGSKTKNIQYF. The rearrangement joins TRBV6-1 to TRBJ2-4; TCRdb indicates TRBD2, and absent DNA this call remains unverified. This CDR3 region has 16 residues. Germline assignment: CDR1 MNHNS and CDR2 SASEGT.

The V call is TRBV28, the J call TRBJ1-5; without DNA, the TCRdb call of TRBD1 cannot be checked. The CDR3 has 16 amino acids. Germline V gene lookup returns CDR1 MDHEN and CDR2 SYDVKM. CDR3 in amino acids: CASSAYQGYSNQPQHF.

J is TRBJ2-1 and V is TRBV20-1; with no DNA, the TCRdb D assignment of TRBD1 cannot be verified. Germline assignment: CDR1 DFQATT and CDR2 SNEGSKA (reference sequence). The CDR3 spans 14 residues. CDR3 in amino acids: CSASSDRGWNEQFF.

V and J are TRBV20-1 and TRBJ1-5. The V gene's germline CDR1 is DFQATT and CDR2 SNEGSKA (reference sequence). This CDR3 contains 14 residues. This CDR3 reads CSASDSGSNQPQHF.

This chain uses TRBV7-2 with TRBJ2-1; TCRdb's D gene call, TRBD1, goes unchecked for lack of DNA. CDR1 and CDR2 from the germline V gene are SGHTA and FQGNSA. The CDR3 extends over 14 amino acids. CDR3 sequence reads: CASSLLGVYNEQFF.